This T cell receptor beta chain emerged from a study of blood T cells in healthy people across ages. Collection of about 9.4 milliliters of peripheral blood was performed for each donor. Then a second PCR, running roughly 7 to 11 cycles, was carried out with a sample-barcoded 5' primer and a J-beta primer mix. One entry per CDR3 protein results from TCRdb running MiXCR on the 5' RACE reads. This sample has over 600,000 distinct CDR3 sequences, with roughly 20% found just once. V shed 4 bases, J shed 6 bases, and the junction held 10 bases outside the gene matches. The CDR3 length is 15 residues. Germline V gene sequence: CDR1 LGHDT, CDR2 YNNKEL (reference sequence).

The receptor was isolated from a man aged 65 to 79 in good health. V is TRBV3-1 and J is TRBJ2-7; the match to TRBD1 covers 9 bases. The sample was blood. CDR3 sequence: CASSPTGGVFVEQYF. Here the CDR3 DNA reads TGTGCCAGCAGCCCAACAGGGGGCGTTTTTGTCGAGCAGTACTTC.